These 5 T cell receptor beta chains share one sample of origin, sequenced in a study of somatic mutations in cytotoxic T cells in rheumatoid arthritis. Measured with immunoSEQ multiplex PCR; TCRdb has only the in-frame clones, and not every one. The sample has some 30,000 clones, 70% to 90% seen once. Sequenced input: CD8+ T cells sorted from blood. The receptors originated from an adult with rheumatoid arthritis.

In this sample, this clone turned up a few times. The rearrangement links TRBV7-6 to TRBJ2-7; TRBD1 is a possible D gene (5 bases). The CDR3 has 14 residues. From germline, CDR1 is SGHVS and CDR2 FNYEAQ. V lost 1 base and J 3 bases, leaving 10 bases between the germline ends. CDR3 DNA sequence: TGTGCCAGCAGCTTAGTGGCTCAGGGCTACGAGCAGTACTTC. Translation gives CASSLVAQGYEQYF.

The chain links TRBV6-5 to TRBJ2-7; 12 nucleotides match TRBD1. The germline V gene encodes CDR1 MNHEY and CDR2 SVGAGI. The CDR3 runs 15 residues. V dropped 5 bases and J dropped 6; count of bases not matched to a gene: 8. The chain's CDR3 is CASSGTGTGGREQYF. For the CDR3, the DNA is TGTGCCAGCAGTGGCACCGGGACAGGGGGCCGCGAGCAGTACTTC.

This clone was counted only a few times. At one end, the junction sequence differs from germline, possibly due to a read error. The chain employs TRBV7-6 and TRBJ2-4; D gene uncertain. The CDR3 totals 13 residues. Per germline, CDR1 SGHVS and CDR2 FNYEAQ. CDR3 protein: CASSLAIGGRPNF. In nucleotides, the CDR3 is TGTGCCAGCAGCTTAGCTATTGGTGGACGGCCAAACTTC.

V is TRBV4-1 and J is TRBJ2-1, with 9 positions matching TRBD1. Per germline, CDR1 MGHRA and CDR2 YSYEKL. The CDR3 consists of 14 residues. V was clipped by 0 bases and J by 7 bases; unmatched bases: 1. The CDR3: CASSQEGTGNEQFF. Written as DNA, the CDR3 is TGCGCCAGCAGCCAAGAAGGGACAGGGAATGAGCAGTTCTTC.

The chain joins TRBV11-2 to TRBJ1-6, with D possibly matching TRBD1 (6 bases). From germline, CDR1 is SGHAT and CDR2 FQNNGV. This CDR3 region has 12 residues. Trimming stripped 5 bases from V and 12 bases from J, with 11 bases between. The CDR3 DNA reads TGTGCCAGCAGCGCAGGGGTGTTACCCCTCCACTTT. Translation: CASSAGVLPLHF.